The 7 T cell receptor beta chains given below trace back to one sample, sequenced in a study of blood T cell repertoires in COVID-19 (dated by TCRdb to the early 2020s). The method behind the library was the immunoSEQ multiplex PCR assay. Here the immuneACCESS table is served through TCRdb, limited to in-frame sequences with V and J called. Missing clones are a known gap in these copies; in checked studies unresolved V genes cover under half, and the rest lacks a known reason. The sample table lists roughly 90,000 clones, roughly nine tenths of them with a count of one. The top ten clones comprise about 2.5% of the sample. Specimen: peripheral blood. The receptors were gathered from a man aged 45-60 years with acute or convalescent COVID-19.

Here the CDR3 DNA reads TGTGCCAGCACAAGAGGGATGGAGGGCAATCAGCCCCAGCATTTT. It codes for CASTRGMEGNQPQHF. The chain employs TRBV6-6 and TRBJ1-5; D remains ambiguous. V lost 7 bases and J 2 bases, leaving 15 bases between the germline ends. Germline-derived CDR1 and CDR2 are MNHNY and SVGAGI (reference sequence). The CDR3 is made up of 15 amino acids.

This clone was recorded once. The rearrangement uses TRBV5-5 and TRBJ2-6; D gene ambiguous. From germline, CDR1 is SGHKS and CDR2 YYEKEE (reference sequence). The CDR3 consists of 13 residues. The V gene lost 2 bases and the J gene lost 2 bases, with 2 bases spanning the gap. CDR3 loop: CASSFAGANVLTF. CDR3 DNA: TGTGCCAGCAGCTTCGCTGGGGCCAACGTCCTGACTTTC.

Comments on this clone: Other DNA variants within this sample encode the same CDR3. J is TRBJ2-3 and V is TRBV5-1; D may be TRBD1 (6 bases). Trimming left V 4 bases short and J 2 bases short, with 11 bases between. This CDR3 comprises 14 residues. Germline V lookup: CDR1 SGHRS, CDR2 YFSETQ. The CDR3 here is CASSSGQITDTQYF. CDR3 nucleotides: TGCGCCAGCAGCAGCGGACAGATCACAGATACGCAGTATTTT.

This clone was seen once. CDR3 nucleotide sequence: TGTGCCACCAGTGATTCTAGCGGAGCCCCCTACAATGAGCAGTTCTTC. This encodes CATSDSSGAPYNEQFF. This chain joins TRBV24-1 and TRBJ2-1, with 7 nucleotides matching TRBD2. This CDR3 has 16 amino acids. After removal of 2 bases from V and 2 bases from J, the junction contained 5 bases not matched to a gene. Per the germline V gene, CDR1 is KGHDR and CDR2 is SFDVKD.

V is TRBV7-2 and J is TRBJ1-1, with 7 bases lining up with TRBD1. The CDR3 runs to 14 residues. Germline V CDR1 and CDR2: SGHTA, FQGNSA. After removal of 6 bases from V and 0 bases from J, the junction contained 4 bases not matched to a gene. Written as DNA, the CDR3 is TGTGCCAGCAGATTGGGACAGTTGAACACTGAAGCTTTCTTT. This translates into CASRLGQLNTEAFF.

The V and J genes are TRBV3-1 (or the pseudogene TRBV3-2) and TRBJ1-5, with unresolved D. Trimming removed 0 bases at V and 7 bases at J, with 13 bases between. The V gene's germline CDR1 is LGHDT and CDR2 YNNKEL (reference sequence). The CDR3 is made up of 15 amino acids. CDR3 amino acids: CASSQEVAEEQPQHF. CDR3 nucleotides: TGTGCCAGCAGCCAAGAGGTGGCGGAGGAACAGCCCCAGCATTTT.

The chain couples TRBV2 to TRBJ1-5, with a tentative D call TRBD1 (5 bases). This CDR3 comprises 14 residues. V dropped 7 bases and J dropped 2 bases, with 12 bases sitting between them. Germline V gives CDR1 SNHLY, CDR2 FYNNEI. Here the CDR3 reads CASTQGRGNQPQHF. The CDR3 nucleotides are TGTGCCAGCACCCAGGGTCGGGGCAATCAGCCCCAGCATTTT.